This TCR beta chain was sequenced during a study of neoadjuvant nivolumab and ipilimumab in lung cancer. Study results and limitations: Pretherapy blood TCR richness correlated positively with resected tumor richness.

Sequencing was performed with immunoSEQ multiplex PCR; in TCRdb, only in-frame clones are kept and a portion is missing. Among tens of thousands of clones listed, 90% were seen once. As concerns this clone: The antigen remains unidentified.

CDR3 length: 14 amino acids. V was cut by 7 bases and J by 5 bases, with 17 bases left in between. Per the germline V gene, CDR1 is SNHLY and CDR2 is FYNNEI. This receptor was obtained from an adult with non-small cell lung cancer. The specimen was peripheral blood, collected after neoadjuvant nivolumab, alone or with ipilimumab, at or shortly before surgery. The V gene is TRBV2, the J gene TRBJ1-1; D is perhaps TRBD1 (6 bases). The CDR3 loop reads CASILTGFGTEAFF. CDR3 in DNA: TGTGCCAGCATCCTCACAGGGTTTGGGACTGAAGCTTTCTTT.